This T cell receptor (beta chain) was sequenced during a study of siplizumab effects on memory and regulatory T cells (dated by TCRdb to between 2018 and 2020). Broadly, across the study: Across 8 or 9 responder-stimulator pairs, mixed lymphocyte reactions were run in pairs, one with siplizumab at around 0.91 ug/mL and one without drug. The study examined how the anti-CD2 antibody siplizumab affects alloreactive T-cell subsets in allogeneic mixed lymphocyte reactions built from human PBMCs.

Mixed lymphocyte reaction cells were cocultured at 37°C for 6 to 7 days. Responder PBMCs were labelled with CFSE and stimulator PBMCs with Violet Dye, then combined at a 1:1 ratio. Sorted unstimulated T cells, along with proliferating T cells recovered from mixed lymphocyte reactions, underwent TCRbeta CDR3 sequencing. Fresh whole blood from approximately 9 HLA-typed healthy donors was used to isolate PBMCs. For TCR sequencing, responder T cells that had proliferated and were CFSE-low were FACS-sorted once the mixed lymphocyte reaction was over. The protocol used for the library was the immunoSEQ multiplex PCR assay. Roughly 10^5 TCR templates per sample were assayed on the deep sequencing platform. Genomic DNA extracted from sorted T cells was the material used for TCRbeta CDR3 sequencing. In the source study's methods: Clonal analysis of TCRbeta CDR3 data was done in the R programming language. Comparing unstimulated samples against CFSE-low samples taken after the reaction was how alloreactive CD4+ and CD8+ clones were defined. Regulatory or non-regulatory origin was assigned to alloreactive CD4+ clones by matching of sequences to sorted unstimulated Treg and non-Treg repertoires. TCRdb took over this immuneACCESS table, retaining in-frame rearrangements with V and J assigned. Such tables are incomplete; in checked studies, under half of the missing clones stem from an unresolved V gene, and the remainder is unexplained. V and J calls and clone size come straight from that table; D and trimming were deduced from the DNA. This sample has 9,000 to 13,000 clones in its table, and about 45% of those were observed once. The top ten hold about 22% of the sample.

Details on this clone: It lacks a known antigen. Per-base qualities were not stored, and no clone one base away is much larger.

What the work shows at the level of the full study, not this receptor alone: Siplizumab significantly lowered the cumulative frequency of alloreactive sequences that could be traced to unstimulated CD4+ memory T cells. Of the alloreactive CD4+ clones that could be mapped, the Treg-derived share averaged about 67% with siplizumab compared with around 25% in control reactions. About 80-97% of proliferating CD4+ or CD8+ clones could not be given a naive or memory phenotype. The suppressive function of proliferating Tregs from siplizumab cultures was not functionally confirmed. Because sequences at frequencies below about 10^-5 were poorly captured, only a minor fraction of alloreactive clones could be mapped back to unstimulated subsets. Greater diversity appeared to be present in unstimulated naive T cells than in memory T cells, and a substantial contribution to the alloresponse seemed to be made by naive cells.

The CDR3, cysteine through phenylalanine, is 13 amino acids long. The CDR3 DNA has 39 bases and is translated from base 1. CDR1 and CDR2, per the germline V gene (reference sequence), are SEHNR and FQNEAQ. Deletion took 2 bases off V and 3 bases off J, with a span of 7 bases between the germline ends. The sample consisted of CFSE-low (dividing) CD4+ T cells sorted from an allogeneic mixed lymphocyte reaction. This receptor was obtained from a human donor in good health; the cells came from an allogeneic mixed lymphocyte reaction. This chain joins TRBV7-9 to TRBJ2-5; D gene: possibly TRBD1, on 5 matching bases. The DNA sequence is TGTGCCAGCAGCTTAATAGGGGAAGAGACCCAGTACTTC. It specifies CASSLIGEETQYF.